Below are 27 T cell receptor beta chains sequenced from a single sample in a study of spatial heterogeneity in lung cancer. TCRdb itself ran the 5' RACE reads through MiXCR, one entry per CDR3 protein. The data hold 3,000 to 4,500 distinct CDR3 sequences, with over 25% observed a single time. Regarding time point: sample taken at primary tumor resection. Sequencing covered unsorted whole RNA taken from tumor, nontumor lung or frozen PBMC. Sequences were derived from normal lung tissue next to the tumor, sampled at surgery. The receptors originated from a male donor with early-stage non-small cell lung cancer.

Sample share makes this clonotype medium-sized. The CDR3 DNA is TGTGCCAGCAGTAAACGGACAGGGGGCATATTAAACACTGAAGCTTTCTTT. This codes for CASSKRTGGILNTEAFF. This chain connects TRBV27 to TRBJ1-1, with 11 bases identical to TRBD1. CDR1 MNHEY and CDR2 SMNVEV come from the germline V gene (reference sequence). After removal of 5 bases from V and 2 bases from J, the junction contained 10 bases not matched to a gene. The CDR3 is made up of 17 amino acids.

By sample share, this clonotype is medium-sized (0.01 to 0.1%). This chain connects TRBV24-1 to TRBJ2-1; D may be TRBD2 (5 bases). Per the germline V gene, CDR1 is KGHDR and CDR2 is SFDVKD. Trimming stripped 2 bases from V and 7 bases from J, with 8 bases between. The CDR3 is 13 residues long. The CDR3 DNA reads TGTGCCACCAGTGATTCTTGGACTAATGAGCAGTTCTTC. It specifies CATSDSWTNEQFF.

By its share, this clonotype is medium-sized. V is TRBV6-2 or TRBV6-3 and J is TRBJ2-1; 13 bases are shared with TRBD2. This CDR3 region has 20 residues. J gave up 2 bases and V 6 bases, and 16 bases lay outside the gene matches. Germline loops: CDR1 MNHEY, CDR2 SVGEGT. The CDR3 region is CASSSFGLAGDQQAYNEQFF. CDR3 nucleotides: TGTGCCAGCAGCTCCTTCGGACTAGCGGGGGACCAGCAGGCCTACAATGAGCAGTTCTTC.

This clonotype is medium-sized within its sample. The CDR3 loop reads CSARKQRNSPLHF. In nucleotides, the CDR3 is TGCAGTGCTAGAAAACAGAGGAATTCACCCCTCCACTTT. The rearrangement uses TRBV20-1 and TRBJ1-6; D is undetermined. The V gene lost 2 bases and the J gene lost 7 bases, with 9 bases spanning the gap. The CDR3 is 13 amino acids. Germline V gene lookup returns CDR1 DFQATT and CDR2 SNEGSKA (reference sequence).

This clonotype is medium-sized within its sample. V gene TRBV7-8 combines with J gene TRBJ2-1, with D uncertain. Per germline, CDR1 SGHVS and CDR2 FQNEAQ. Trimming pared 4 bases from V and 8 bases from J, leaving 15 bases between. The CDR3 consists of 14 residues. For the CDR3, the DNA is TGTGCCAGCAGCTCCCCCGTGGTTGGCTATGAGCAGTTCTTC. Its translation is CASSSPVVGYEQFF.

By frequency in the sample, this clonotype is medium-sized. The CDR3 DNA is TGCAGTGCTAGGTGGGGACTAGCGGGAGAGCGGGTAACGAATACGCAGTATTTT. Translation: CSARWGLAGERVTNTQYF. J is TRBJ2-3 and V is TRBV20-1, with 14 bases matching TRBD2. J lost 7 bases, V lost 3 bases, and 15 bases had no gene match. There are 18 residues in the CDR3. Germline V gene lookup returns CDR1 DFQATT and CDR2 SNEGSKA (reference sequence).

Judged by abundance, this clonotype is medium-sized. This CDR3 reads CASSYGGQYEQYV. Here the CDR3 DNA reads TGTGCCAGCAGTTACGGGGGGCAATACGAGCAGTACGTC. V is TRBV6-6 and J is TRBJ2-7; D is possibly TRBD1 or TRBD2 (6 bases each). V dropped 2 bases and J dropped 4 bases, with 9 bases sitting between them. The CDR3 runs 13 residues. CDR1 and CDR2 (germline): MNHNY, SVGAGI (reference sequence).

The gene calls are TRBV7-6 and TRBJ2-5; no definite D call. V lost 2 bases and J lost 7, with 20 bases in between. Germline lookup yields CDR1 SGHVS and CDR2 FNYEAQ. This CDR3 spans 16 amino acids. The DNA for the CDR3 is TGTGCCAGCAGCTTATATCCACCCAGCCGCTTTGCGACCCAGTACTTC. Its translation: CASSLYPPSRFATQYF. Complete variable domain (other parts from reference TRBV7-6 and TRBJ2-5): GAGVSQSPRYKVTKRGQDVALRCDPISGHVSLYWYRQALGQGPEFLTYFNYEAQQDKSGLPNDRFSAERPEGSISTLTIQRTEQRDSAMYRCASSLYPPSRFATQYFGPGTRLLVL.

By sample fraction, this clonotype is large. This chain links TRBV28 with TRBJ1-2; D gene unclear. This CDR3 region has 13 residues. The ends were cut back, 7 bases at V and 4 bases at J, with 13 bases in the middle. Per germline, CDR1 MDHEN and CDR2 SYDVKM. CDR3 coding DNA: TGTGCCAGCACGATCGTCGGACTCTATGGCTACACCTTC. It is translated as CASTIVGLYGYTF.

The chain is built from TRBV12-3 or TRBV12-4 and TRBJ2-3, with TRBD2 matching over 15 bases. V lost 6 bases, J lost 2 bases, and 6 bases stayed unmatched. The CDR3 spans 17 residues. The CDR3 DNA reads TGTGCCAGCAGCTCGGGACTAGCGGGGGGATTCACAGATACGCAGTATTTT. It is translated as CASSSGLAGGFTDTQYF.

This chain uses TRBV7-6 with TRBJ2-3; D is uncertain. The CDR3 covers 16 residues. Germline V gene data show CDR1 as SGHVS and CDR2 as FNYEAQ. V lost 5 bases, J lost 4 bases, and 19 bases lay in between. CDR3 DNA sequence: TGTGCCAGCAGCATCTTAGAGAGAGGCCCTTCAGATACGCAGTATTTT. It is translated as CASSILERGPSDTQYF. Together with reference TRBV7-6 and TRBJ2-3, the CDR3 gives the full variable domain: GAGVSQSPRYKVTKRGQDVALRCDPISGHVSLYWYRQALGQGPEFLTYFNYEAQQDKSGLPNDRFSAERPEGSISTLTIQRTEQRDSAMYRCASSILERGPSDTQYFGPGTRLTVL.

This sequence joins TRBV14 and TRBJ2-5; D is unclear. The CDR3 totals 12 residues. Trimming took 3 bases from V and 0 from J, leaving 2 bases between them. CDR1 is SGHDN and CDR2 is FVKESK in the germline V gene. For the CDR3, the DNA is TGTGCCAGCAGCCACTACCAAGAGACCCAGTACTTC. Its translation: CASSHYQETQYF.

This clonotype qualifies as medium-sized. The chain combines TRBV7-9 with TRBJ2-1; no reliable D call. The V gene lost 2 bases and the J gene lost 4 bases, with 15 bases spanning the gap. The CDR3 is made up of 16 amino acids. Germline values: CDR1 SEHNR, CDR2 FQNEAQ (reference sequence). The CDR3, as DNA: TGTGCCAGCAGCTTAAAGGTCCGCCGGGTTTACAATGAGCAGTTCTTC. The encoded protein is CASSLKVRRVYNEQFF.

This clonotype was seen ten or more times. The J gene is TRBJ2-7, the V gene TRBV7-6; TRBD1 or TRBD2 may be the D gene (5 bases each). V was cut by 5 bases and J by 0 bases, with 20 bases left in between. Germline CDR1 is SGHVS and CDR2 is FNYEAQ. The CDR3 is 17 residues long. The CDR3 region has the DNA TGTGCCAGCAGCCCTAGCCCAACAGGCCCTAACTCCTACGAGCAGTACTTC. The encoded protein is CASSPSPTGPNSYEQYF.

V gene TRBV18 combines with J gene TRBJ2-5; D remains unclear. CDR1 is KGHSH and CDR2 is LQKENI in the germline V gene. Trimming cost V 3 bases and J 2 bases, with 4 bases left between them. The CDR3 loop spans 12 amino acids. The CDR3 loop is CASSPAQETQYF. The DNA of the CDR3 is TGTGCCAGCTCACCGGCGCAAGAGACCCAGTACTTC. Full variable domain (missing parts from reference TRBV18 and TRBJ2-5): NAGVMQNPRHLVRRRGQEARLRCSPMKGHSHVYWYRQLPEEGLKFMVYLQKENIIDESGMPKERFSAEFPKEGPSILRIQQVVRGDSAAYFCASSPAQETQYFGPGTRLLVL.

With regard to this clonotype: One junction end does not reproduce the germline sequence, and a read error may be involved. The chain employs TRBV7-7 and TRBJ2-5; a weak D match, TRBD2 (5 bases). CDR1 is SSHAT and CDR2 is FNYEAQ in the germline V gene (reference sequence). The CDR3 sequence is 14 residues long. This CDR3 is CASSLEGGIKTQYF. The CDR3, as DNA: TGTGCTAGCAGCTTAGAAGGAGGAATAAAGACCCAGTACTTC.

This CDR3 is CASIRSYMNTEAFF. DNA for the CDR3: TGTGCCAGCATCCGGAGCTATATGAACACTGAAGCTTTCTTT. The chain has TRBV6-5 and TRBJ1-1; D remains unclear. There are 14 residues in the CDR3. Germline V gene sequence: CDR1 MNHEY, CDR2 SVGAGI. Trimming removed 7 bases from V and 0 bases from J, with 12 bases in between.

This clonotype is judged medium-sized (0.01 to 0.1%). The rearrangement links TRBV7-3 to TRBJ1-2; 8 bases align to TRBD1. Trimming at V came to 5 bases and at J to 4 bases, leaving 3 bases not matched to a gene. The germline V gene encodes CDR1 SGHTA and CDR2 FQGTGA. The CDR3 length is 13 residues. CDR3 DNA sequence: TGTGCCAGCAGCCCTGACAGGGGCTATGGCTACACCTTC. Its protein is CASSPDRGYGYTF.

There are many counts of this clonotype. V is TRBV20-1 and J is TRBJ2-2; D tentatively reads TRBD1 or TRBD2 (7 bases each). This CDR3 has 14 residues. CDR1 is DFQATT and CDR2 is SNEGSKA in the germline V gene (reference sequence). The germline V and J ends were trimmed by 6 bases and 3 bases, with 14 bases remaining between them. CDR3 nucleotides: TGCAGTGCGAAGGGAGGGGGCGACACCGGGGAGCTGTTTTTT. Its translation is CSAKGGGDTGELFF.

This clonotype counts as medium-sized. The gene calls are TRBV5-5 and TRBJ2-1, with D tentatively TRBD1 (5 bases). Germline V gene lookup returns CDR1 SGHKS and CDR2 YYEKEE (reference sequence). Trimming shortened V by 3 bases and J by 4 bases, and 5 bases separated the two germline ends. This CDR3 has 12 residues. CDR3 amino acids: CASSSGYNEQFF. CDR3 DNA: TGTGCCAGCAGCTCAGGGTACAATGAGCAGTTCTTC.

Within the sample, this clonotype is medium-sized (0.01 to 0.1%). The chain uses TRBV5-1 and TRBJ2-1; D uncertain. This CDR3 has 15 amino acids. The germline V gene has CDR1 SGHRS and CDR2 YFSETQ. V was trimmed by 0 bases and J by 0 bases, leaving 7 bases between them. The CDR3 is CASSLGLDSYNEQFF. In DNA, the CDR3 is TGCGCCAGCAGCTTGGGACTTGACTCCTACAATGAGCAGTTCTTC.

By frequency in the sample, this clonotype is medium-sized. The V gene is TRBV28, the J gene TRBJ2-1; 10 nucleotides agree with TRBD2. The CDR3 is 15 amino acids. The germline CDR1 and CDR2 sequences are MDHEN and SYDVKM. The V gene end was trimmed by 4 bases and the J gene end by 7 bases; junction bases not matched to a gene: 7. CDR3: CASSSIAGGDNEQFF. In DNA form, the CDR3 reads TGTGCCAGCAGTTCTATAGCGGGGGGCGATAATGAGCAGTTCTTC.

The V gene is TRBV10-3, the J gene TRBJ1-1; TRBD1 might be the D (6 bases). Trimming left V 4 bases short and J 9 bases short, with 18 bases between. CDR3 length: 14 residues. CDR1 is ENHRY, CDR2 SYGVKD, per germline. In nucleotides, the CDR3 is TGTGCCATCAGTGGCTCAGTAGAAGGGGGGCAAGCTTTCTTT. Its protein product is CAISGSVEGGQAFF.

By share, this clonotype ranks as medium-sized. The rearrangement uses TRBV6-1 and TRBJ2-7; 10 bases fit TRBD1. The V and J ends lost 3 bases and 9 bases, in that order; junction bases with no gene match: 8. The CDR3 spans 14 residues. CDR1 MNHNS and CDR2 SASEGT come from the germline V gene. The CDR3 loop reads CASSDPGQGPWQYF. The CDR3 bases are TGTGCCAGCAGTGACCCGGGACAGGGGCCTTGGCAGTACTTC.

By frequency in the sample, this clonotype is medium-sized. The chain recombines TRBV12-3 or TRBV12-4 with TRBJ1-6; D not resolved. CDR3 size: 13 residues. The V end lost 4 bases, the J end lost 7 bases, and 8 bases lay between the germline ends. The CDR3 reads CASSSLVNSPLHF. CDR3 in DNA: TGTGCCAGCAGTTCCCTCGTCAATTCACCCCTCCACTTT.

By share of the sample, this clonotype is medium-sized (0.01 to 0.1%). This chain links TRBV7-6 with TRBJ2-3; D gene uncertain. Germline CDR1 reads SGHVS; CDR2 reads FNYEAQ. There are 13 residues in the CDR3. The V gene lost 1 base and the J gene lost 2 bases, with 4 bases spanning the gap. The CDR3 DNA is TGTGCCAGCAGCTTAGTTCTCACAGATACGCAGTATTTT. As protein: CASSLVLTDTQYF.

This clonotype appeared many times. This chain uses TRBV20-1 with TRBJ1-1; TRBD1 is a possible D gene (5 bases). Looked up from germline, CDR1 is DFQATT and CDR2 is SNEGSKA (reference sequence). The V end lost 4 bases, the J end lost 3 bases, and 18 bases lay between the germline ends. The length of the CDR3 is 15 residues. The CDR3 DNA sequence: TGCAGTGCTACACGTCCTGGGGGGTGGGACACTGAAGCTTTCTTT. As protein: CSATRPGGWDTEAFF.